These 29 T cell receptor beta chains originate from one sample sequenced in a study of regulatory T cells in long-lasting Graves disease. Time point given: newly diagnosed GD, antithyroid drugs for less than 3 months. Generation of the TCR library employed RNA extracted from PBMCs. The authors built TCR beta libraries using iRepertoire HTBI primers and Arm-PCR of CDR3 regions. Each CDR3 protein is one row after TCRdb ran MiXCR on the multiplex PCR reads. This table has around 450,000 distinct CDR3 sequences, 15% to 20% appearing once. The same data also contributed to another study, on T cells in Graves' hyperthyroidism and ophthalmopathy.

The specimen was peripheral blood mononuclear cells (PBMCs), collected at new diagnosis, from a patient treated with antithyroid drugs. All receptors derive from a man aged 40-49 years with Graves disease.

This clonotype was observed at least ten times. The V call is TRBV11-2, the J call TRBJ2-7; TRBD1 aligns across 8 bases. The V gene end was trimmed by 5 bases and the J gene end by 3 bases; junction bases not matched to a gene: 18. The CDR3 is 18 amino acids. Germline values: CDR1 SGHAT, CDR2 FQNNGV. The CDR3 reads CASSPVRRNRGDNYEQYF. CDR3 nucleotide sequence: TGTGCCAGCAGCCCTGTTCGGCGGAACAGGGGGGATAACTACGAGCAGTACTTC.

This clonotype was detected many times. The rearrangement joins TRBV7-9 to TRBJ2-7; 10 positions match TRBD1. The germline gives CDR1 SEHNR, CDR2 FQNEAQ (reference sequence). The junction had 13 bases not matched to a gene; V was cut back by 5 bases and J by 3 bases. The CDR3 totals 17 residues. The CDR3 here is CASSPTDRGAHRYEQYF. The CDR3 bases are TGTGCCAGCAGCCCAACGGACAGGGGGGCGCATCGCTACGAGCAGTACTTC.

This rearrangement joins TRBV29-1 to TRBJ2-3; D gene unclear. This CDR3 has 14 amino acids. In germline, CDR1 is SQVTM, CDR2 ANQGSEA. The V end was cut by 4 bases, the J end by 2 bases, with 13 bases between. The CDR3: CSVGVQLVTDTQYF. The CDR3 region has the DNA TGCAGCGTTGGGGTACAGTTAGTCACAGATACGCAGTATTTT.

The rearrangement joins TRBV7-9 to TRBJ2-7; D ambiguous. V lost 8 bases and J lost 3, with 8 bases in between. The CDR3 spans 11 residues. Germline V gives CDR1 SEHNR, CDR2 FQNEAQ (reference sequence). The CDR3 sequence: CASVKGYEQYF. In DNA form, the CDR3 reads TGTGCCAGCGTGAAGGGCTACGAGCAGTACTTC. Filled out from reference TRBV7-9 and TRBJ2-7, the complete variable domain reads DTGVSQNPRHKITKRGQNVTFRCDPISEHNRLYWYRQTLGQGPEFLTYFQNEAQLEKSRLLSDRFSAERPKGSFSTLEIQRTEQGDSAMYLCASVKGYEQYFGPGTRLTVT.

This clonotype has a handful of counts. Germline is not matched at one junction end, which may reflect a read error. This chain joins TRBV4-1 and TRBJ2-5; D perhaps matches TRBD2 (6 bases). The J call may be in error: the DNA end matches TRBJ2-1 better. The CDR3 has 14 amino acids. Germline CDR1 MGHRA, CDR2 YSYEKL. The DNA for the CDR3 is TGTGCCAGCAGCCAACAAGCGGGCTCTAATGAGCAGTTCTTC. Encoded protein: CASSQQAGSNEQFF.

The sample holds many counts of this clonotype. The chain is built from TRBV20-1 and TRBJ2-3; D unresolved. The CDR3 extends over 15 amino acids. The germline CDR1 and CDR2 sequences are DFQATT and SNEGSKA (reference sequence). The V end lost 3 bases, the J end lost 2 bases, and 15 bases lay between the germline ends. Written as DNA, the CDR3 is TGCAGTGCTAGGCAGCCCCATCAATTCACAGATACGCAGTATTTT. It encodes CSARQPHQFTDTQYF.

A few counts support this clonotype. The chain has TRBV2 and TRBJ2-3; D may match TRBD1 or TRBD2 (5 bases each). V gave up 7 bases and J gave up 5 bases, with 16 bases separating them. Germline CDR1 and CDR2: SNHLY and FYNNEI. The CDR3 spans 14 residues. The CDR3, as DNA: TGTGCCAGCAACAAGGGACGGACTGTAGATACGCAGTATTTT. Translation gives CASNKGRTVDTQYF.

This clonotype was detected only a few times. A much larger clone sits a single nucleotide away, making a read error possible. This rearrangement joins TRBV20-1 to TRBJ2-7; 7 positions agree with TRBD1. From germline, CDR1 is DFQATT and CDR2 SNEGSKA (reference sequence). The CDR3 has 16 amino acids. CDR3 sequence: CGAFPGRTGSTYEQYF. In nucleotides, the CDR3 is TGCGGTGCATTCCCGGGACGGACAGGATCAACCTACGAGCAGTACTTC.

This clonotype was seen a single time. The V call is TRBV7-9, the J call TRBJ1-6; the match to TRBD1 covers 8 bases. V gave up 5 bases and J gave up 9 bases; unmatched junction bases: 6. The germline CDR1 and CDR2 sequences are SEHNR and FQNEAQ (reference sequence). The CDR3 totals 14 residues. The CDR3: CASSRGQDVSPLHF. CDR3 in DNA: TGTGCCAGCAGCCGGGGACAGGACGTTTCACCCCTCCACTTT.

This clonotype was picked up many times. This sequence joins TRBV28 and TRBJ2-7; D is possibly TRBD2 (6 bases). From germline, CDR1 is MDHEN and CDR2 SYDVKM. This CDR3 comprises 15 residues. With 6 bases removed from V and 2 bases from J, the gap between germline ends came to 17 bases. CDR3 sequence (DNA): TGTGCCAGCAGGGTCGGGACTCCCGGTCCCTACGAGCAGTACTTC. Encoded protein: CASRVGTPGPYEQYF.

The chain carries TRBV19 and TRBJ2-1; tentative D call: TRBD1 (5 bases). The V and J ends lost 8 bases and 8 bases respectively, with 13 bases between them. The CDR3 length is 12 residues. Germline values: CDR1 LNHDA, CDR2 SQIVND (reference sequence). The CDR3 loop is CASRTRFDEQFF. DNA for the CDR3: TGTGCCAGTCGGACAAGGTTCGATGAGCAGTTCTTC.

Ten or more counts support this clonotype. The rearrangement joins TRBV2 to TRBJ2-5, with D hard to call. CDR3 size: 12 residues. Germline V gene sequence: CDR1 SNHLY, CDR2 FYNNEI. V was pared by 10 bases and J by 5 bases, with 14 bases between. The CDR3 region is CATALGGETQYF. The CDR3 region has the DNA TGTGCCACTGCACTTGGTGGGGAGACCCAGTACTTC.

In this sample, this clonotype turned up many times. V and J are TRBV20-1 and TRBJ2-7; D unclear. The germline V gene encodes CDR1 DFQATT and CDR2 SNEGSKA (reference sequence). The CDR3 loop spans 13 amino acids. With 6 bases removed from V and 5 bases from J, the gap between germline ends came to 17 bases. CDR3 DNA sequence: TGCAGTGCCCCTTCGGGCACTCTTAACGAGCAGTACTTC. Translated, it gives CSAPSGTLNEQYF.

Many counts were recorded for this clonotype. The V call is TRBV30, the J call TRBJ2-7, with 9 bases lining up with TRBD1. CDR3 length: 14 amino acids. The germline V gene encodes CDR1 GTSNPN and CDR2 SVGIG (reference sequence). Unmatched junction bases numbered 3, after V lost 2 bases and J lost 1 base. The DNA for the CDR3 is TGTGCCTGGAGTACCGGGACAGGGTCCTACGAGCAGTACTTC. Encoded protein: CAWSTGTGSYEQYF.

This clonotype was seen many times. The chain recombines TRBV2 with TRBJ2-1; D might be TRBD1 or TRBD2, each matching 5 bases. CDR1 is SNHLY, CDR2 FYNNEI, per germline. CDR3 length: 14 amino acids. Trimming took 7 bases from V and 2 from J, leaving 12 bases between them. In DNA form, the CDR3 reads TGTGCCAGCAAACGGGACGCTACCTACAATGAGCAGTTCTTC. It yields the protein CASKRDATYNEQFF.

This clonotype was observed a single time. The chain employs TRBV20-1 and TRBJ2-1, with 10 bases lining up with TRBD2. The germline V gene encodes CDR1 DFQATT and CDR2 SNEGSKA (reference sequence). Trimming removed 5 bases from V and 2 bases from J; junction bases left unmatched: 6. This CDR3 contains 15 residues. CDR3 coding DNA: TGCAGTGCTCTACGGACTAGCGGCACCTACAATGAGCAGTTCTTC. Protein product: CSALRTSGTYNEQFF.

Ten or more counts support this clonotype. V is TRBV11-3 and J is TRBJ2-1; TRBD2 matches at 7 bases. J was trimmed by 5 bases and V by 8 bases; bases with no gene match: 6. This CDR3 is 13 amino acids long. Germline lookup yields CDR1 SGHNT and CDR2 YENEEA. CDR3 amino acids: CASASGGNNEQFF. CDR3 bases: TGTGCCAGCGCTAGCGGAGGGAACAATGAGCAGTTCTTC.

This clonotype occurred many times. The gene calls are TRBV27 and TRBJ1-1; D uncertain. This CDR3 has 14 amino acids. The ends were cut back, 4 bases at V and 0 bases at J, with 9 bases in the middle. The V gene's germline CDR1 is MNHEY and CDR2 SMNVEV (reference sequence). CDR3 bases: TGTGCCAGCAGTTCCCGCCGCATGAACACTGAAGCTTTCTTT. Its translation: CASSSRRMNTEAFF.

In its sample, this clonotype was seen many times. The chain joins TRBV6-2 or TRBV6-3 to TRBJ2-1; a weak D match, TRBD2 (5 bases). Germline assignment: CDR1 MNHEY and CDR2 SVGEGT. V lost 0 bases and J lost 3, with 12 bases in between. CDR3 length: 16 amino acids. The CDR3 sequence is CASSYSLERIYNEQFF. The DNA for the CDR3 is TGTGCCAGCAGTTACTCGCTGGAGCGGATCTACAATGAGCAGTTCTTC.

This clonotype was counted ten times or more. This chain links TRBV28 with TRBJ2-3, with TRBD2 identical over 9 bases. Germline CDR1 is MDHEN and CDR2 is SYDVKM. CDR3 length: 15 amino acids. J gave up 6 bases and V 4 bases, and 8 bases lay outside the gene matches. CDR3 sequence reads: CASSSWLAGWDTQYF. The CDR3 bases are TGTGCCAGCAGTTCCTGGCTAGCGGGGTGGGATACGCAGTATTTT.

This clonotype appeared many times. This rearrangement joins TRBV20-1 to TRBJ2-1; 10 bases agree with TRBD2. V gave up 6 bases and J gave up 0 bases; unmatched junction bases: 5. Germline V lookup: CDR1 DFQATT, CDR2 SNEGSKA (reference sequence). This CDR3 is built from 15 residues. The CDR3 DNA is TGCAGTGCGGAGGGACTAGCGAGCTCCTACAATGAGCAGTTCTTC. It specifies CSAEGLASSYNEQFF.

Regarding this clonotype: A much more abundant neighbour one base away suggests this may be a read error. J is TRBJ2-1 and V is TRBV30; 8 bases agree with TRBD2. The CDR3 covers 15 residues. V lost 2 bases, J lost 6 bases, and 9 bases stayed unmatched. Germline V gene sequence: CDR1 GTSNPN, CDR2 SVGIG (reference sequence). The DNA of the CDR3 is TGTGCCTGGAGTTCACCGGGACTAGAGTTCAATGAGCAGTTCTTC. It is translated as CAWSSPGLEFNEQFF.

Notes on this clonotype: A far larger clone is one nucleotide away, so this likely arose from a read error. The chain recombines TRBV27 with TRBJ2-3, with D perhaps TRBD1 (7 bases). The J call is in doubt because the DNA end fits TRBJ2-7 better. The germline CDR1 and CDR2 sequences are MNHEY and SMNVEV (reference sequence). This CDR3 is 17 amino acids long. The CDR3 sequence is CASSLWAGGSDTYEQYF. In nucleotides, the CDR3 is TGTGCCAGCAGTTTATGGGCAGGGGGGAGTGATACCTACGAGCAGTACTTC.

The CDR3 nucleotides read TGTGCCAGCAGCCAAAGGCGAATCCAAGAGACCCAGTACTTC. Amino acid sequence: CASSQRRIQETQYF. The chain employs TRBV3-1 and TRBJ2-5; D not certain. The CDR3 spans 14 residues. V lost 2 bases and J 1 base, leaving 8 bases between the germline ends. Germline loops: CDR1 LGHDT, CDR2 YNNKEL (reference sequence).

The sample holds many counts of this clonotype. The chain combines TRBV12-3 or TRBV12-4 with TRBJ2-1; TRBD2 aligns across 13 bases. This CDR3 has 15 residues. V dropped 6 bases and J dropped 3; count of bases not matched to a gene: 2. The CDR3 DNA reads TGTGCCAGCAGGACTAGCGGGAGGAACTACAATGAGCAGTTCTTC. Translation gives CASRTSGRNYNEQFF.

The rearrangement joins TRBV9 to TRBJ2-1; D is perhaps TRBD2 (5 bases). The CDR3 extends over 14 amino acids. Germline V CDR1 and CDR2: SGDLS, YYNGEE. V was trimmed by 0 bases and J by 8 bases, leaving 12 bases between them. CDR3 in amino acids: CASSVGPGYDEQFF. CDR3 nucleotides: TGTGCCAGCAGCGTAGGGCCGGGATACGATGAGCAGTTCTTC.

The sample holds many counts of this clonotype. The CDR3 bases are TGCGCCAGCAGCCCAGGGACAGGGTCTGGGGCCAACGTCCTGACTTTC. Translation: CASSPGTGSGANVLTF. The chain is built from TRBV5-1 and TRBJ2-6; 9 bases line up with TRBD1. The CDR3 is 16 amino acids. V shed 4 bases, J shed 1 base, and the junction held 3 bases outside the gene matches. In germline, CDR1 is SGHRS, CDR2 YFSETQ.

This clonotype was recorded many times. CDR3 in DNA: TGTGCCAGCAGTCCGGGACAGGGTAATTCACCCCTCCACTTT. Translation: CASSPGQGNSPLHF. This rearrangement joins TRBV12-3 or TRBV12-4 to TRBJ1-6; 9 nucleotides match TRBD1. Unmatched junction bases numbered 2, after V lost 5 bases and J lost 6 bases. The CDR3 extends over 14 amino acids.

This chain joins TRBV7-9 and TRBJ2-5; D is ambiguous. The CDR3 length is 14 residues. The V and J ends lost 5 bases and 2 bases respectively, with 12 bases between them. Germline CDR1 SEHNR, CDR2 FQNEAQ (reference sequence). CDR3 DNA sequence: TGTGCCAGCAGCCAGAAAACTCAGCAAGAGACCCAGTACTTC. Translating it yields CASSQKTQQETQYF.